The T cell receptor (beta chain) under discussion was sequenced for a study of PD-L1 blockade in urothelial cancer. Data came from immunoSEQ multiplex PCR; TCRdb stores just in-frame clones and leaves some out. This sample has some 89,000 clones, with over 75% found just once. The time point: pretreatment peripheral blood. The junction had 3 bases not matched to a gene; V was cut back by 2 bases and J by 3 bases. The CDR3 length is 15 residues. Germline CDR1 reads MNHNS; CDR2 reads SASEGT. The chain couples TRBV6-1 to TRBJ1-5; the match to TRBD1 covers 8 bases. The clonotype originates from a man aged 55 to 70 with urothelial cancer. Sequencing was performed on PBMCs, taken around atezolizumab (anti-PD-L1) treatment. CDR3: CASSEQGAPNQPQHF. As DNA, the CDR3 is TGTGCCAGCAGTGAACAGGGGGCTCCCAATCAGCCCCAGCATTTT.